The present T cell receptor beta chain was sequenced within a study of T-cell memory formation after mild COVID-19. Study-wide background: TCR clustering was largely donor specific.

Findings of the study overall: Certain responding clones were present in pre-infection memory, suggesting participation of cross-reactive memory. Contracting CD4+ clones were located mainly in CM and EM, and CD8+ clones in EMRA. Clones contracting over day 15 to 85 were CD4/CD8 balanced, with later expanders leaning CD4+.

This clonotype was counted between two and nine times. The antigen remains unidentified. MiXCR was run by TCRdb on the 5' RACE reads, yielding one entry per CDR3 protein. The sample consists of 290,000 or so distinct CDR3 sequences, roughly 19% of them appearing once. V gave up 1 base and J gave up 2 bases; unmatched junction bases: 4. Germline CDR1 is SGHKS and CDR2 is YYEKEE (reference sequence). The CDR3 consists of 17 residues. The sample was PBMCs or a T cell subset sorted from them (not recorded which). The receptor was isolated from a man aged 18 to 29 who had mild COVID-19 (a few samples of this study predate the infection). Cell type and time point are not known. The V gene is TRBV5-5, the J gene TRBJ2-6, with 9 bases matching TRBD2. The CDR3 is CASSLWSSGAGANVLTF. CDR3 bases: TGTGCCAGCAGCTTGTGGTCTAGCGGGGCTGGGGCCAACGTCCTGACTTTC.